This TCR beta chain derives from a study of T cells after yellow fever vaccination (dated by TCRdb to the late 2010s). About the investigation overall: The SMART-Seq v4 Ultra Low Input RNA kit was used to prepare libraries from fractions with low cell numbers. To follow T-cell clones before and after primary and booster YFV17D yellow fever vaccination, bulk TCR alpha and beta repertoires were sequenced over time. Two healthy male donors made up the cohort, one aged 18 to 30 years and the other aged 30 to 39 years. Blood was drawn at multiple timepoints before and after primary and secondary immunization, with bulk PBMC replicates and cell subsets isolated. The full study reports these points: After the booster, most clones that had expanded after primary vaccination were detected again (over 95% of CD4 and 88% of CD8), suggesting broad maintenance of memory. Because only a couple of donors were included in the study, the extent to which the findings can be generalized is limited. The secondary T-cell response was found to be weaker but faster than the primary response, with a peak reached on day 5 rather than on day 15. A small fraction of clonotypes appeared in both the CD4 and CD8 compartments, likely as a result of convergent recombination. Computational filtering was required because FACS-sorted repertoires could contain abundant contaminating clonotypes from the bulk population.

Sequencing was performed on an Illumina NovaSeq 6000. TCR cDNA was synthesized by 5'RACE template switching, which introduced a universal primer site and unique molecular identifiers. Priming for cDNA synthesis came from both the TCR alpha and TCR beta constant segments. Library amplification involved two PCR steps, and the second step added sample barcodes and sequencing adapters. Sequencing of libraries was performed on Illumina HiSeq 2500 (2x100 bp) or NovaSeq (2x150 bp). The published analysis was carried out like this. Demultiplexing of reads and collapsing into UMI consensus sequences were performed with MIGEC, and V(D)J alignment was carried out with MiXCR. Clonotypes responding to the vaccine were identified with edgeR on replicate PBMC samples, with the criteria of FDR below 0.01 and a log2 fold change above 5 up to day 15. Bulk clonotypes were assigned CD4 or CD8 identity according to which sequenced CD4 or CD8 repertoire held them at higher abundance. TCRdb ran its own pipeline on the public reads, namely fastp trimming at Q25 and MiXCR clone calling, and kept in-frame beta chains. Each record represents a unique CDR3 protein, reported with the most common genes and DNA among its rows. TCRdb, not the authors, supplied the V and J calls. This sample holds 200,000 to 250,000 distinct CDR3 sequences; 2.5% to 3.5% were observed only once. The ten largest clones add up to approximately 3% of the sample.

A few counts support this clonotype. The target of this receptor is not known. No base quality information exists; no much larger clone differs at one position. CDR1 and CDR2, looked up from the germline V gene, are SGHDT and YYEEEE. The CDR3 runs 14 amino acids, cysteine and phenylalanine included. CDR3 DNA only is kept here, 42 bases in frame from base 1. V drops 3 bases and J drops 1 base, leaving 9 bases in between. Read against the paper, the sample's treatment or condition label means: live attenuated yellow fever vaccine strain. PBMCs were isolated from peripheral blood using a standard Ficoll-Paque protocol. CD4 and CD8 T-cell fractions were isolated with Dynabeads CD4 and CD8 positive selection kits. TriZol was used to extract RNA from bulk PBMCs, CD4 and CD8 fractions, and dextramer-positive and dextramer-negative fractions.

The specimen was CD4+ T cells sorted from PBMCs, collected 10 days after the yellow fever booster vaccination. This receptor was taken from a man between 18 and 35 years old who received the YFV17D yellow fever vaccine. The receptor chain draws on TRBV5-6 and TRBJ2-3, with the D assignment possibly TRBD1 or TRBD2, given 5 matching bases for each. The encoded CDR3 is CASSSQGGTDTQYF. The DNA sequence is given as TGTGCCAGCAGCTCCCAGGGAGGCACAGATACGCAGTATTTT.